The sample holds a few counts of the clone carrying this TCR beta chain. The antigen remains undetermined. The J segment lost 5 bases and the V segment lost 4 bases, leaving 5 bases of the junction unmatched. Germline V gene data show CDR1 as SEHNR and CDR2 as FQNEAQ (reference sequence). The CDR3 consists of 15 residues. This record belongs to a study of blood T cells in healthy people across ages. Study results and limitations: Higher diversity, along with more naive CD4+ cells, distinguished long-lived donors from aged donors. The study regarded diversity estimates from one million T cells as underestimates.

Caucasian, healthy and from Russia, the donors were aged between about 6 and 100. A sample-barcoded 5' primer and a J-beta primer mix were used in a second PCR of about 7 to 12 cycles. TCRdb independently ran MiXCR on the 5' RACE reads; one entry per CDR3 protein. This sample has about 1,500,000 distinct CDR3 sequences, with 28% found just once. The specimen was blood. J is TRBJ2-7 and V is TRBV7-9, with TRBD2 matching over 13 bases. The clonotype was recovered from a woman aged 25-40 years in good health. In DNA, the CDR3 is TGTGCCAGCAGCTCCCGACTAGCGGGAGGCGACGAGCAGTACTTC. Its translation: CASSSRLAGGDEQYF. The full variable domain, completed using reference TRBV7-9 and TRBJ2-7, is DTGVSQNPRHKITKRGQNVTFRCDPISEHNRLYWYRQTLGQGPEFLTYFQNEAQLEKSRLLSDRFSAERPKGSFSTLEIQRTEQGDSAMYLCASSSRLAGGDEQYFGPGTRLTVT.